This is a list of T cell receptor beta chains from one sample in a study of shared clonotypes between healthy human individuals. TCRdb keeps only in-frame clones here, not all; method: immunoSEQ multiplex PCR. The table has 2,100,000 or so clones, almost 96% seen once. Sample: naive CD4+ T cells sorted from blood. The receptors come from a man in his late teens or twenties in good health. CDR3s include the opening cysteine and the closing phenylalanine or tryptophan. The D gene is left open where the match is weak. Clone size is given for some rows only: seen once, a few or many times, or a class if the clone is expanded.

v_call	j_call	d_call	clone_size	cdr3_aa	cdr3_nt
TRBV4-1	TRBJ1-5	TRBD1	once	CASSQEGKGAGQPQHF	TGCGCCAGCAGCCAAGAGGGAAAGGGGGCGGGGCAGCCCCAGCATTTT
TRBV14	TRBJ2-7	NA	NA	CASSQVGGNLEQYF	TGTGCCAGCAGCCAAGTGGGCGGTAATCTCGAGCAGTACTTC
TRBV28	TRBJ1-1	NA	NA	CASSLARLTLLTEAFF	TGTGCCAGCAGTTTAGCCCGACTGACCCTTCTCACTGAAGCTTTCTTT
TRBV7-9	TRBJ1-5	NA	NA	CASSLEGGGNQPQHF	TGTGCCAGCAGCTTAGAGGGGGGTGGCAATCAGCCCCAGCATTTT
TRBV9	TRBJ2-7	NA	once	CASSVVGGDVSYEQYF	TGTGCCAGCAGCGTAGTGGGGGGTGACGTCTCCTACGAGCAGTACTTC
TRBV15	TRBJ2-3	NA	NA	CATSRGGTDTQYF	TGTGCCACCAGCAGAGGGGGGACAGATACGCAGTATTTT
TRBV2	TRBJ2-7	TRBD2	NA	CASKVGSGGHYEQYF	TGTGCCAGCAAGGTGGGGAGCGGGGGCCACTACGAGCAGTACTTC
TRBV7-2	TRBJ1-1	NA	NA	CASSLYGGMNTEAFF	TGTGCCAGCAGCTTATATGGGGGAATGAACACTGAAGCTTTCTTT
TRBV2	TRBJ1-1	NA	few	CASTRGPNTEAFF	TGTGCCAGCACCCGGGGACCGAACACTGAAGCTTTCTTT
TRBV6-5	TRBJ2-5	NA	NA	CASSSGWETQYF	TGTGCCAGCAGTTCTGGTTGGGAGACCCAGTACTTC
TRBV28	TRBJ2-2	NA	NA	CASSYGGNTGELFF	TGTGCCAGCAGTTATGGGGGTAACACCGGGGAGCTGTTTTTT
TRBV30	TRBJ1-2	NA	NA	CAWTGPGNSYGYTF	TGTGCCTGGACAGGGCCGGGCAATAGCTATGGCTACACCTTC
TRBV28	TRBJ1-5	NA	NA	CASSGTGAGNQPQHF	TGTGCCAGCAGTGGGACCGGGGCGGGCAATCAGCCCCAGCATTTT
TRBV28	TRBJ2-7	NA	NA	CASSRVQGREQYF	TGTGCCAGCAGTCGAGTCCAGGGGCGTGAGCAGTACTTC
TRBV9	TRBJ2-3	TRBD1	NA	CASSALQGSLTDTQYF	TGTGCCAGCAGCGCCCTACAGGGGTCTCTCACAGATACGCAGTATTTT
TRBV7-9	TRBJ1-2	NA	NA	CASSPGLNYGYTF	TGTGCCAGCAGCCCGGGGTTAAACTATGGCTACACCTTC